The 25 T cell receptor beta chains in this list originate from one sample, sequenced in a study of blood T cell repertoires in COVID-19. TCRdb keeps only in-frame clones here, not all; method: immunoSEQ multiplex PCR. Of about 68,000 clones in the sample, 87% were seen once. Material: peripheral blood. Receptors were obtained from a man in his fifties or sixties with active COVID-19.

V gene TRBV10-2 combines with J gene TRBJ2-3; 10 nucleotides align to TRBD1. The germline CDR1 and CDR2 sequences are WSHSY and SAAADI. This CDR3 contains 15 residues. Unmatched junction bases numbered 5, after V lost 7 bases and J lost 1 base. DNA for the CDR3: TGCGCCAGCAATTCCGGGACAGGGGGCACAGATACGCAGTATTTT. This encodes CASNSGTGGTDTQYF.

The chain combines TRBV6-2 or TRBV6-3 with TRBJ1-1, with D unresolved. The germline V gene encodes CDR1 MNHEY and CDR2 SVGEGT. The CDR3 runs to 14 residues. Between the trimmed V and J ends, which lost 3 bases and 11 bases, there was a span of 19 bases. The CDR3, as DNA: TGTGCCAGCAGTTATCGCCCGGGTGCCTCTTGGGCTTTCTTT. As protein: CASSYRPGASWAFF.

This clone was counted a single time. The rearrangement joins TRBV30 to TRBJ2-7; possible D gene TRBD2, 5 bases. V was pared by 4 bases and J by 2 bases, with 18 bases between. The CDR3 spans 15 residues. Per the germline V gene, CDR1 is GTSNPN and CDR2 is SVGIG (reference sequence). CDR3 in amino acids: CAWTSPQRLTYEQYF. CDR3 nucleotides: TGTGCCTGGACCTCCCCCCAGAGACTAACCTACGAGCAGTACTTC.

This chain links TRBV5-1 with TRBJ2-7; 9 bases are a match to TRBD1. CDR1 is SGHRS, CDR2 YFSETQ, per germline. The CDR3 consists of 15 residues. J gave up 5 bases and V 0 bases, and 6 bases lay outside the gene matches. CDR3 sequence (DNA): TGCGCCAGCAGCTTGGCTTGGGACAGGGCAAACGAGCAGTACTTC. Its protein is CASSLAWDRANEQYF.

The chain links TRBV5-1 to TRBJ2-1; tentative D call: TRBD2 (5 bases). V lost 0 bases and J lost 4, with 8 bases in between. This CDR3 is built from 14 residues. CDR1 SGHRS and CDR2 YFSETQ come from the germline V gene. Written as DNA, the CDR3 is TGCGCCAGCAGCTTGGGCGGGCCGTACAATGAGCAGTTCTTC. Translation: CASSLGGPYNEQFF.

A single count supports this clone. The rearrangement links TRBV6-5 to TRBJ2-1; 10 bases map to TRBD2. The CDR3 extends over 14 amino acids. The germline gives CDR1 MNHEY, CDR2 SVGAGI. V lost 6 bases and J lost 4; bases outside the gene matches: 3. The CDR3: CASSASGSYNEQFF. The CDR3 nucleotides are TGTGCCAGCAGCGCTAGCGGGAGTTACAATGAGCAGTTCTTC.

The V gene is TRBV19, the J gene TRBJ2-5; 8 bases match TRBD1. The CDR3 totals 16 residues. V lost 4 bases, J lost 1 base, and 8 bases stayed unmatched. From germline, CDR1 is LNHDA and CDR2 SQIVND (reference sequence). Here the CDR3 DNA reads TGTGCCAGTAGTAGAACAGGACAGGGACCCCAAGAGACCCAGTACTTC. The encoded protein is CASSRTGQGPQETQYF. Looking up the rest from reference TRBV19 and TRBJ2-5 gives the full variable domain: DGGITQSPKYLFRKEGQNVTLSCEQNLNHDAMYWYRQDPGQGLRLIYYSQIVNDFQKGDIAEGYSVSREKKESFPLTVTSAQKNPTAFYLCASSRTGQGPQETQYFGPGTRLLVL.

The V and J genes are TRBV28 and TRBJ1-4, with D hard to call. The CDR3 is 17 residues long. V lost 8 bases, J lost 0 bases, and 19 bases lay in between. CDR1 and CDR2 from the germline V gene are MDHEN and SYDVKM. DNA for the CDR3: TGTGCCAGCCGACATGGTAGACCGCGTCCAACTAATGAAAAACTGTTTTTT. Its translation is CASRHGRPRPTNEKLFF.

This clone was counted only a few times. The rearrangement uses TRBV4-1 and TRBJ2-2, with TRBD2 identical over 10 bases. Germline values: CDR1 MGHRA, CDR2 YSYEKL. The CDR3 runs to 17 residues. V was pared by 1 base and J by 3 bases, with 5 bases of the junction left unmatched. CDR3 sequence: CASSQAVAGGHTGELFF. CDR3 coding DNA: TGCGCCAGCAGCCAAGCGGTAGCGGGGGGCCACACCGGGGAGCTGTTTTTT.

The rearrangement joins TRBV5-5 to TRBJ2-3; 14 nucleotides match TRBD2. CDR1 and CDR2 (germline): SGHKS, YYEKEE (reference sequence). Trimming removed 4 bases from V and 2 bases from J; junction bases left unmatched: 3. This CDR3 has 16 amino acids. The CDR3 sequence is CASSMGLAGATDTQYF. For the CDR3, the DNA is TGTGCCAGCAGCATGGGACTAGCGGGGGCCACAGATACGCAGTATTTT.

This clone was seen once. The chain is built from TRBV19 and TRBJ1-2; 10 bases align to TRBD1. The CDR3 covers 15 residues. Germline assignment: CDR1 LNHDA and CDR2 SQIVND (reference sequence). The ends lost 4 bases at V and 4 bases at J; junction bases unmatched: 6. The CDR3 nucleotides read TGTGCCAGTAGTAGGCCGGACAGGGGGACCTATGGCTACACCTTC. This sequence encodes CASSRPDRGTYGYTF.

J is TRBJ1-3 and V is TRBV19; D unclear. The CDR3 extends over 14 amino acids. Germline V lookup: CDR1 LNHDA, CDR2 SQIVND (reference sequence). V was clipped by 7 bases and J by 1 base, with 11 bases between them. CDR3 region: CASISGGSGNTIYF. The CDR3 DNA follows: TGTGCCAGTATTTCAGGCGGGTCTGGAAACACCATATATTTT.

This clone was detected only a few times. V is TRBV28 and J is TRBJ1-6; possible D gene TRBD1, 5 bases. The CDR3 totals 15 residues. Per the germline V gene, CDR1 is MDHEN and CDR2 is SYDVKM. Trimming cost V 4 bases and J 4 bases, with 11 bases left between them. In nucleotides, the CDR3 is TGTGCCAGCAGTTCGTCGGACACATATAATTCACCCCTCCACTTT. Amino acid sequence: CASSSSDTYNSPLHF.

V and J are TRBV28 and TRBJ1-2; no clear D. Germline V lookup: CDR1 MDHEN, CDR2 SYDVKM. The ends were cut back, 4 bases at V and 4 bases at J, with 7 bases in the middle. The CDR3 is made up of 12 amino acids. The CDR3 DNA reads as TGTGCCAGCAGTTCCGGCGGCTATGGCTACACCTTC. Encoded protein: CASSSGGYGYTF.

The V call is TRBV13, the J call TRBJ2-1; 7 bases line up with TRBD1. J was trimmed by 4 bases and V by 5 bases; bases with no gene match: 8. The germline gives CDR1 PRHDT, CDR2 FYEKMQ (reference sequence). The CDR3 is made up of 15 amino acids. The CDR3 bases are TGTGCCAGCAGCGCAACCGGGACAGCTTACAATGAGCAGTTCTTC. Its translation: CASSATGTAYNEQFF.

V and J are TRBV29-1 and TRBJ2-3; TRBD1 matches at 9 bases. CDR1 is SQVTM, CDR2 ANQGSEA, per germline. Trimming cost V 7 bases and J 3 bases; bases outside gene matches: 5. CDR3 length equals 13 residues. The CDR3 region has the DNA TGCAGCGCCGGACAGGGGCCGACAGATACGCAGTATTTT. This sequence encodes CSAGQGPTDTQYF.

The rearrangement links TRBV14 to TRBJ1-1; D call uncertain. Looked up from germline, CDR1 is SGHDN and CDR2 is FVKESK. There are 13 residues in the CDR3. Trimming took 0 bases from V and 3 from J, leaving 5 bases between them. CDR3 sequence reads: CASSQDEDTEAFF. The CDR3 DNA follows: TGTGCCAGCAGCCAAGACGAGGACACTGAAGCTTTCTTT.

The V call is TRBV20-1, the J call TRBJ2-5; no reliable D call. V was pared by 3 bases and J by 1 base, with 3 bases between. This CDR3 spans 11 amino acids. Germline CDR1 is DFQATT and CDR2 is SNEGSKA (reference sequence). DNA for the CDR3: TGCAGTGCTAGCCTCCAAGAGACCCAGTACTTC. It specifies CSASLQETQYF.

This rearrangement joins TRBV10-2 to TRBJ2-3; no definite D call. The V end was cut by 6 bases, the J end by 4 bases, with 5 bases between. CDR3 length: 11 residues. Germline CDR1 reads WSHSY; CDR2 reads SAAADI. The CDR3 DNA reads TGCGCCAGCAGAGTAGCAGATACGCAGTATTTT. This encodes CASRVADTQYF.

The chain joins TRBV28 to TRBJ1-2; a weak D match, TRBD1 (6 bases). This CDR3 contains 13 residues. The V end lost 0 bases, the J end lost 4 bases, and 6 bases lay between the germline ends. The germline CDR1 and CDR2 sequences are MDHEN and SYDVKM. CDR3 DNA sequence: TGTGCCAGCAGTTTATGGGGGGCCTATGGCTACACCTTC. Translating gives CASSLWGAYGYTF.

This clone was recorded a few times. The genes are TRBV6-1 and TRBJ1-1; 9 bases match TRBD1. The CDR3 covers 16 residues. With V trimmed by 2 bases and J by 8 bases, 12 bases remained unmatched. CDR1 is MNHNS, CDR2 SASEGT, per germline. As DNA, the CDR3 is TGTGCCAGCAGTGAAAATCCGACAGGGGGGGTCGAAGAAGCTTTCTTT. This encodes CASSENPTGGVEEAFF.

V gene TRBV6-5 combines with J gene TRBJ1-2; 7 nucleotides align to TRBD1. V shed 2 bases, J shed 8 bases, and the junction held 11 bases outside the gene matches. The V gene's germline CDR1 is MNHEY and CDR2 SVGAGI. This CDR3 has 15 amino acids. The CDR3 DNA reads as TGTGCCAGCAGTTACCTCGTCCGGGACAGCTTCGGCTACACCTTC. This codes for CASSYLVRDSFGYTF.

This clone was seen just once. CDR3: CASRIPARQGSSYEQYF. The DNA of the CDR3 is TGTGCCAGCAGGATTCCAGCCCGACAGGGGAGCTCCTACGAGCAGTACTTC. The rearrangement joins TRBV28 to TRBJ2-7; TRBD1 aligns across 8 bases. The CDR3 has 17 residues. Losses at the gene ends were 6 bases for V and 0 bases for J; bases not matched to a gene: 13. Germline values: CDR1 MDHEN, CDR2 SYDVKM.

The CDR3 DNA is TGCGCCAGCAGCTTCCAGGGACAAGACTACAATGAGCAGTTCTTC. Residues: CASSFQGQDYNEQFF. This rearrangement joins TRBV5-1 to TRBJ2-1; a weak D match, TRBD1 (6 bases). The CDR3 length is 15 residues. The germline gives CDR1 SGHRS, CDR2 YFSETQ. Trimming cost V 2 bases and J 3 bases, with 12 bases left between them.

This chain connects TRBV24-1 to TRBJ2-3; tentative D call: TRBD1 (6 bases). The CDR3 has 13 residues. Germline V gene sequence: CDR1 KGHDR, CDR2 SFDVKD. V dropped 8 bases and J dropped 6 bases, with 14 bases sitting between them. The CDR3 region has the DNA TGTGCCACCACAGAACAGGGAGTGGATACGCAGTATTTT. Protein product: CATTEQGVDTQYF.